This passage covers 6 T cell receptor beta chains from one sample sequenced in a study of blood T cell repertoires in COVID-19. The repertoire was sequenced with immunoSEQ multiplex PCR; TCRdb's copy has only in-frame clones and lacks some. The sample lists about 240,000 clones, approximately 78% occurring once. Sequencing was done on a sample of peripheral blood. All receptors derive from a woman aged 55-69 years with active or convalescent COVID-19.

CDR3 DNA: TGTGCCAGTAGTATAGCGGCAGGTGGTGGCTACACCTTC. This translates into CASSIAAGGGYTF. The rearrangement uses TRBV19 and TRBJ1-2; unclear D gene. V was pared by 1 base and J by 7 bases, with 10 bases between. The CDR3 has 13 residues. Per the germline V gene, CDR1 is LNHDA and CDR2 is SQIVND (reference sequence).

This clone was detected once. V gene TRBV18 combines with J gene TRBJ1-5; a weak D match, TRBD1 (5 bases). V dropped 3 bases and J dropped 0 bases, with 12 bases sitting between them. The CDR3 covers 16 residues. Germline CDR1 and CDR2: KGHSH and LQKENI. CDR3 amino acids: CASSPSRADSNQPQHF. DNA of the CDR3: TGTGCCAGCTCACCGTCCAGGGCCGATAGCAATCAGCCCCAGCATTTT.

The CDR3 here is CAWTSGNSYNEQFF. The CDR3 DNA reads as TGTGCCTGGACATCCGGGAACTCCTACAATGAGCAGTTCTTC. The chain employs TRBV30 and TRBJ2-1; possibly TRBD2 for D (5 bases). The CDR3 consists of 14 residues. Looked up from germline, CDR1 is GTSNPN and CDR2 is SVGIG (reference sequence). V lost 4 bases and J 0 bases, leaving 10 bases between the germline ends. The full variable domain, completed using reference TRBV30 and TRBJ2-1, is SQTIHQWPATLVQPVGSPLSLECTVEGTSNPNLYWYRQAAGRGLQLLFYSVGIGQISSEVPQNLSASRPQDRQFILSSKKLLLSDSGFYLCAWTSGNSYNEQFFGPGTRLTVL.

The J gene is TRBJ2-1, the V gene TRBV27, with unresolved D. The CDR3 contains 14 residues. V was cut by 5 bases and J by 0 bases, with 8 bases left in between. In germline, CDR1 is MNHEY, CDR2 SMNVEV (reference sequence). Here the CDR3 reads CASSDVSSYNEQFF. CDR3 sequence (DNA): TGTGCCAGCAGTGATGTGAGCTCCTACAATGAGCAGTTCTTC.

The chain combines TRBV7-8 with TRBJ1-1; TRBD1 might be the D (6 bases). CDR3 length equals 14 residues. The germline V gene has CDR1 SGHVS and CDR2 FQNEAQ. The V end lost 5 bases, the J end lost 1 base, and 11 bases lay between the germline ends. The CDR3 bases are TGTGCCAGCAGCCACGTAGGGGGGAACACTGAAGCTTTCTTT. Its translation: CASSHVGGNTEAFF.

The chain recombines TRBV6-4 with TRBJ2-3, with D possibly matching TRBD2 (6 bases). This CDR3 has 14 amino acids. V shed 3 bases and J shed 6 bases, with 13 bases lying between them. Germline CDR1 is MRHNA and CDR2 is SNTAGT. The CDR3 DNA sequence: TGTGCCAGCAGTGAGGCCCTAGCGTCGGATACGCAGTATTTT. It specifies CASSEALASDTQYF.